The 30 T cell receptor beta chains listed next were all sequenced from one sample in a study of blood T cell repertoires in COVID-19. Libraries were prepared by immunoSEQ multiplex PCR; TCRdb keeps only in-frame clonotypes and omits some of them. The sample gives about 140,000 clones, less than 85% of which show up once; about 9.3% is in the top ten. Sequencing input: peripheral blood. The source is a woman at least 80 years old in a cohort sampled during active or convalescent COVID-19.

The chain employs TRBV5-1 and TRBJ2-7, with D unresolved. This CDR3 has 15 residues. Germline CDR1 SGHRS, CDR2 YFSETQ. Trimming took off 0 bases at V and 6 bases at J, with 16 bases between the two ends. The CDR3 nucleotides are TGCGCCAGCAGCTTGGCTAGAGGTCGTGCCGCCGAGCAGTACTTC. It translates to CASSLARGRAAEQYF.

In its sample, this clone was seen once. The chain combines TRBV28 with TRBJ1-6, with 9 bases matching TRBD1. The trim removed 5 bases at V and 10 bases at J, leaving 9 bases unmatched. Germline V gives CDR1 MDHEN, CDR2 SYDVKM. CDR3 size: 15 residues. CDR3 protein: CASSEGQGRGSPLHF. The CDR3 nucleotides are TGTGCCAGCAGTGAGGGACAGGGAAGAGGGTCACCCCTCCACTTT.

The chain combines TRBV7-2 with TRBJ1-5; D not resolved. V lost 3 bases, J lost 7 bases, and 10 bases lay in between. CDR1 is SGHTA, CDR2 FQGNSA, per germline. This CDR3 is built from 13 residues. The DNA for the CDR3 is TGTGCCAGCAGCTTGGTCATGGAGCAGCCCCAGCATTTT. Translated: CASSLVMEQPQHF.

CDR3 bases: TGTGCCAGCAGCCTCCCGTGGGGCGGTCAAGAGACCCAGTACTTC. Translating it yields CASSLPWGGQETQYF. The V call is TRBV5-4, the J call TRBJ2-5; possible D gene TRBD1, 5 bases. The CDR3 loop spans 15 amino acids. V was pared by 4 bases and J by 2 bases, with 15 bases between. Germline V gives CDR1 SGHNT, CDR2 YYREEE (reference sequence).

The chain couples TRBV3-1 (or the pseudogene TRBV3-2) to TRBJ2-2; possibly TRBD1 for D (6 bases). Germline V CDR1 and CDR2: LGHDT, YNNKEL (reference sequence). V was shortened by 0 bases and J by 6 bases, with 23 bases between the two germline ends. This CDR3 contains 19 residues. CDR3 DNA sequence: TGTGCCAGCAGCCAAGAAAGTCTCTCCCGGGGACACCGAGCCGGGGAGCTGTTTTTT. This codes for CASSQESLSRGHRAGELFF.

This clone was observed a single time. The chain uses TRBV5-1 and TRBJ2-7; no clear D gene. Germline V CDR1 and CDR2: SGHRS, YFSETQ. V was trimmed by 4 bases and J by 0 bases, leaving 17 bases between them. The CDR3 sequence is 16 residues long. DNA of the CDR3: TGCGCCAGCAGCCCTAACACCGGGTCGTTCTCCTACGAGCAGTACTTC. It translates to CASSPNTGSFSYEQYF.

The rearrangement uses TRBV9 and TRBJ2-3; D perhaps matches TRBD1 (6 bases). CDR3 length: 15 residues. Germline CDR1 and CDR2: SGDLS and YYNGEE. V lost 3 bases and J 3 bases, leaving 14 bases between the germline ends. CDR3 DNA sequence: TGTGCCAGCAGCGCCCGATGGCAGGGGACAGATACGCAGTATTTT. Amino acid sequence: CASSARWQGTDTQYF.

The rearrangement uses TRBV5-4 and TRBJ1-3; tentative D call: TRBD1 (5 bases). Germline CDR1 SGHNT, CDR2 YYREEE (reference sequence). V lost 2 bases and J lost 2, with 11 bases in between. The CDR3 has 15 amino acids. CDR3 loop: CASSLSGYPGNTIYF. Here the CDR3 DNA reads TGTGCCAGCAGCTTATCAGGGTATCCTGGAAACACCATATATTTT.

This clone was detected once. This sequence joins TRBV29-1 and TRBJ2-7; D gene uncertain. The CDR3 consists of 13 residues. Trimming pared 0 bases from V and 4 bases from J, leaving 10 bases between. Germline values: CDR1 SQVTM, CDR2 ANQGSEA. The CDR3 coding sequence is TGCAGCGTTGAAGAGTTCGTCGGTTACGAGCAGTACTTC. It translates to CSVEEFVGYEQYF.

V and J are TRBV11-1 and TRBJ2-5; D perhaps matches TRBD1 (5 bases). The CDR3 length is 15 residues. The V gene lost 5 bases and the J gene lost 1 base, with 14 bases spanning the gap. CDR1 and CDR2 from the germline V gene are SGHAT and FQDESV (reference sequence). CDR3 in amino acids: CASSPGHAIQETQYF. CDR3 bases: TGTGCCAGCAGCCCCGGACACGCGATCCAAGAGACCCAGTACTTC.

V usage is TRBV7-3 and J usage is TRBJ1-3, with TRBD1 as a possible D gene (6 bases). Germline CDR1 is SGHTA and CDR2 is FQGTGA. CDR3 length: 17 amino acids. The germline V and J ends were trimmed by 5 bases and 2 bases, with 19 bases remaining between them. The CDR3 DNA reads TGTGCCAGCAGCAGCCAACCGCAGGGGTTTCCTGGAAACACCATATATTTT. This gives the protein CASSSQPQGFPGNTIYF.

CDR3 DNA: TGCGCCAGCAGAGTGGCTGTTGGCGGGGGCCTCGGTTTAAGCTCCTACAATGAGCAGTTCTTC. Protein product: CASRVAVGGGLGLSSYNEQFF. J is TRBJ2-1 and V is TRBV5-1; the D gene is possibly TRBD2 (7 bases). The germline gives CDR1 SGHRS, CDR2 YFSETQ. The CDR3 runs to 21 residues. V was clipped by 5 bases and J by 0 bases, with 30 bases between them.

The chain couples TRBV6-1 to TRBJ1-1; 7 bases line up with TRBD1. The V gene end was trimmed by 0 bases and the J gene end by 6 bases; junction bases not matched to a gene: 7. Germline CDR1 is MNHNS and CDR2 is SASEGT. CDR3 length equals 15 residues. CDR3 in amino acids: CASSEARDRAAEAFF. The CDR3 bases are TGTGCCAGCAGTGAAGCGCGCGACAGGGCTGCTGAAGCTTTCTTT.

CDR3 region: CASSRLGSGRSTDTQYF. CDR3 DNA: TGTGCCAGCAGCAGACTCGGAAGCGGGCGGAGCACAGATACGCAGTATTTT. The chain is built from TRBV4-2 and TRBJ2-3; D perhaps matches TRBD2 (6 bases). The CDR3 has 17 amino acids. V lost 5 bases and J lost 0, with 18 bases in between. Germline loops: CDR1 LGHNA, CDR2 YNFKEQ.

The chain carries TRBV7-3 and TRBJ2-2; D is perhaps TRBD1 (5 bases). CDR1 and CDR2 (germline): SGHTA, FQGTGA. V was clipped by 7 bases and J by 7 bases, with 19 bases between them. This CDR3 region has 15 residues. The CDR3 region has the DNA TGTGCCAGCACCCTAGGGGTGGGGATGGACGGGGAGCTGTTTTTT. It is translated as CASTLGVGMDGELFF.

This chain joins TRBV20-1 and TRBJ2-7; tentative D call: TRBD1 (6 bases). CDR3 length: 11 residues. The V and J ends lost 5 bases and 2 bases respectively, with 7 bases between them. Germline CDR1 reads DFQATT; CDR2 reads SNEGSKA (reference sequence). The chain's CDR3 is CSARQAYEQYF. The CDR3, as DNA: TGCAGTGCTCGACAGGCCTACGAGCAGTACTTC.

The rearrangement joins TRBV2 to TRBJ1-6; D ambiguous. Trimming pared 7 bases from V and 4 bases from J, leaving 8 bases between. The CDR3 loop spans 13 amino acids. Germline CDR1 and CDR2: SNHLY and FYNNEI. Written as DNA, the CDR3 is TGTGCCAGCATGGGCAGGTATAATTCACCCCTCCACTTT. Translation: CASMGRYNSPLHF.

The chain combines TRBV7-3 with TRBJ2-3; D is undetermined. This CDR3 spans 13 amino acids. V lost 2 bases and J 3 bases, leaving 6 bases between the germline ends. Germline V gene lookup returns CDR1 SGHTA and CDR2 FQGTGA. The CDR3 loop is CASSLLRTDTQYF. The CDR3 DNA sequence: TGTGCCAGCAGCTTACTCCGTACAGATACGCAGTATTTT.

The chain links TRBV30 to TRBJ1-1, with TRBD1 identical over 7 bases. The V and J ends lost 5 bases and 5 bases, in that order; junction bases with no gene match: 14. Per germline, CDR1 GTSNPN and CDR2 SVGIG (reference sequence). This CDR3 has 15 amino acids. The CDR3 region is CAWGHRGAGGTEAFF. The CDR3 bases are TGTGCCTGGGGGCACAGGGGCGCGGGTGGGACTGAAGCTTTCTTT.

The V call is TRBV27, the J call TRBJ2-3; TRBD2 matches 8 bases. CDR1 and CDR2 from the germline V gene are MNHEY and SMNVEV (reference sequence). Unmatched junction bases numbered 2, after V lost 3 bases and J lost 3 bases. The CDR3 sequence is 14 residues long. The CDR3 here is CASSFSGETDTQYF. The CDR3 DNA reads TGTGCCAGCAGTTTTAGCGGGGAGACAGATACGCAGTATTTT.

This rearrangement joins TRBV19 to TRBJ2-2; a weak D match, TRBD1 (5 bases). CDR1 and CDR2 (germline): LNHDA, SQIVND (reference sequence). The ends were cut back, 5 bases at V and 4 bases at J, with 11 bases in the middle. The CDR3 spans 14 residues. CDR3 protein: CASSGARPTGELFF. In DNA, the CDR3 is TGTGCCAGTAGTGGGGCCCGTCCCACCGGGGAGCTGTTTTTT.

This clone was observed once. This chain uses TRBV9 with TRBJ2-4, with 12 nucleotides matching TRBD2. Looked up from germline, CDR1 is SGDLS and CDR2 is YYNGEE. The CDR3 loop spans 19 amino acids. The V and J ends lost 4 bases and 0 bases, in that order; junction bases with no gene match: 11. The CDR3 sequence is CASSPRLAGAEGAKNIQYF. The CDR3 nucleotides are TGTGCCAGCAGCCCCCGACTAGCGGGGGCGGAGGGAGCCAAAAACATTCAGTACTTC.

The chain employs TRBV9 and TRBJ2-1; D gene ambiguous. The germline V gene has CDR1 SGDLS and CDR2 YYNGEE. This CDR3 contains 15 residues. V was shortened by 0 bases and J by 5 bases, with 12 bases between the two germline ends. The CDR3 loop reads CASSVASSSDNEQFF. The CDR3 DNA follows: TGTGCCAGCAGCGTAGCTAGTTCATCTGACAATGAGCAGTTCTTC. Combining the CDR3 with reference TRBV9 and TRBJ2-1 gives the whole variable domain DSGVTQTPKHLITATGQRVTLRCSPRSGDLSVYWYQQSLDQGLQFLIQYYNGEERAKGNILERFSAQQFPDLHSELNLSSLELGDSALYFCASSVASSSDNEQFFGPGTRLTVL.

The chain couples TRBV19 to TRBJ1-1; 9 bases map to TRBD1. Germline values: CDR1 LNHDA, CDR2 SQIVND (reference sequence). V gave up 8 bases and J gave up 3 bases; unmatched junction bases: 16. The CDR3 spans 17 residues. Written as DNA, the CDR3 is TGTGCCAGTGGCCCCGGGACAGGGAGTCTGTTTGACACTGAAGCTTTCTTT. This encodes CASGPGTGSLFDTEAFF.

V usage is TRBV11-2 and J usage is TRBJ2-5, with D tentatively TRBD1 (6 bases). The CDR3 is 14 amino acids. The V gene's germline CDR1 is SGHAT and CDR2 FQNNGV. V was clipped by 2 bases and J by 5 bases, with 12 bases between them. The CDR3 DNA reads TGTGCCAGCAGCTTATCTCAGGGGTCGGAGACCCAGTACTTC. This gives the protein CASSLSQGSETQYF.

The chain uses TRBV20-1 and TRBJ1-2; D may be TRBD1 (5 bases). CDR1 and CDR2 (germline): DFQATT, SNEGSKA (reference sequence). V was pared by 6 bases and J by 7 bases, with 9 bases between. This CDR3 spans 10 amino acids. The CDR3, as DNA: TGCAGTGCCCACGACAGTGGCTACACCTTC. It codes for CSAHDSGYTF.

This chain connects TRBV15 to TRBJ2-3; 10 positions match TRBD1. Germline-derived CDR1 and CDR2 are LNHNV and YYDKDF (reference sequence). The CDR3 length is 15 residues. J gave up 4 bases and V 1 base, and 2 bases lay outside the gene matches. The CDR3 region has the DNA TGTGCCACCAGCAGAGGCGGGACAGGGGCAGATACGCAGTATTTT. It specifies CATSRGGTGADTQYF. The complete variable domain, with remaining parts taken from reference TRBV15 and TRBJ2-3, reads DAMVIQNPRYQVTQFGKPVTLSCSQTLNHNVMYWYQQKSSQAPKLLFHYYDKDFNNEADTPDNFQSRRPNTSFCFLDIRSPGLGDTAMYLCATSRGGTGADTQYFGPGTRLTVL.

This sequence joins TRBV5-1 and TRBJ2-1; 12 bases line up with TRBD1. Germline CDR1 and CDR2: SGHRS and YFSETQ. There are 15 residues in the CDR3. After removal of 4 bases from V and 11 bases from J, the junction contained 10 bases not matched to a gene. This CDR3 is CASSPEGQGASQQFF. In DNA, the CDR3 is TGCGCCAGCAGCCCGGAGGGACAGGGGGCATCCCAGCAGTTCTTC.

The chain couples TRBV24-1 to TRBJ1-1; a possible D gene is TRBD1 (6 bases). The CDR3 contains 13 residues. V lost 4 bases to trimming and J lost 10 bases, with 15 bases between them. Germline lookup yields CDR1 KGHDR and CDR2 SFDVKD. The CDR3 sequence: CATSDHTGRRAFF. The CDR3 region has the DNA TGTGCCACCAGTGACCATACAGGGCGCAGAGCTTTCTTT.

V usage is TRBV5-4 and J usage is TRBJ1-2; D is unclear. Trimming left V 1 base short and J 5 bases short, with 24 bases between. The germline V gene has CDR1 SGHNT and CDR2 YYREEE (reference sequence). The CDR3 is 18 residues long. The CDR3 DNA reads TGTGCCAGCAGCTTGTCTCTACCTAGGACGGGTTCGGGGTATGGCTACACCTTC. Translated, it gives CASSLSLPRTGSGYGYTF.